These 22 T cell receptor beta chains originate from one sample sequenced in a study of metastatic and nonmetastatic thyroid tumors. Each patient went into thyroid surgery without having received any treatment. MiXCR re-clonotyped the PCR reads for TCRdb. The table shows more than 35,000 clones, with approximately 17% occurring only once. Sequenced material: blood. These receptors all come from a male donor with papillary thyroid cancer or a benign thyroid nodule (not recorded which). Some clones in this sample may be carry-over from other donors' samples.

This chain joins TRBV12-3 or TRBV12-4 and TRBJ2-7; no clear D. Trimming cost V 6 bases and J 0 bases, with 12 bases left between them. The CDR3 is 14 amino acids. The CDR3 spells CASRTSDVSYEQYF. The CDR3, as DNA: TGTGCCAGCAGAACAAGCGACGTCTCCTACGAGCAGTACTTC.

This clone turned up a few times. Because it lacks the conserved phenylalanine or tryptophan at the end, this CDR3 is likely a read error. The chain combines TRBV2 with TRBJ2-7; D gene unclear. The CDR3 length is 12 residues. Between the trimmed V and J ends, which lost 6 bases and 6 bases, there was a span of 12 bases. Germline V gives CDR1 SNHLY, CDR2 FYNNEI. The CDR3 sequence is CASSNVGPEQYL. The CDR3 DNA follows: TGTGCCAGCAGCAACGTGGGTCCCGAGCAGTACCTC.

This clone was seen repeatedly, ten times or more. The chain uses TRBV20-1 and TRBJ2-1, with TRBD2 matching 7 bases. The CDR3 totals 14 residues. CDR1 and CDR2 from the germline V gene are DFQATT and SNEGSKA (reference sequence). The trim removed 6 bases at V and 6 bases at J, leaving 11 bases unmatched. The CDR3 region has the DNA TGCAGTGCGTCCGGGACGGGGGAGGGCAATGAGCAGTTCTTC. Its translation: CSASGTGEGNEQFF.

This clone has ten or more counts. The genes are TRBV5-1 and TRBJ2-2; 9 positions match TRBD2. Germline V gene lookup returns CDR1 SGHRS and CDR2 YFSETQ. The trim removed 9 bases at V and 6 bases at J, leaving 9 bases unmatched. The CDR3 contains 14 residues. CDR3 coding DNA: TGCGCCACCCCTAGCGGGATTGTTCCCGGGGAGCTGTTTTTT. Amino acids: CATPSGIVPGELFF.

Many counts were recorded for this clone. The chain couples TRBV25-1 to TRBJ1-3; D gene uncertain. The CDR3 runs to 14 residues. From germline, CDR1 is MGHDK and CDR2 SYGVNS. V lost 2 bases and J 4 bases, leaving 9 bases between the germline ends. DNA of the CDR3: TGTGCCAGCAGTGAACGGGCCGGAGGAAACACCATATATTTT. It encodes CASSERAGGNTIYF.

This clone showed up just a few times. A much more abundant neighbour one base away suggests this may be a read error. The rearrangement links TRBV19 to TRBJ2-5, with 9 bases aligning to TRBD1. The trim removed 8 bases at V and 2 bases at J, leaving 9 bases unmatched. The germline gives CDR1 LNHDA, CDR2 SQIVND (reference sequence). The CDR3 consists of 15 residues. CDR3 loop: CASGTYRGPQETQYF. CDR3 sequence (DNA): TGTGCCAGTGGTACGTACAGGGGGCCTCAAGAGACCCAGTACTTC.

This clone was found many times. This rearrangement joins TRBV20-1 to TRBJ2-1; 8 bases map to TRBD2. The junction had 9 bases not matched to a gene; V was cut back by 6 bases and J by 8 bases. The CDR3 totals 13 residues. The V gene's germline CDR1 is DFQATT and CDR2 SNEGSKA (reference sequence). The CDR3 sequence: CSAIFAGGYEQFF. CDR3 nucleotides: TGCAGTGCGATTTTTGCGGGGGGTTATGAGCAGTTCTTC.

This clone was detected ten times or more. The chain uses TRBV7-6 and TRBJ2-7; no definite D call. The CDR3 consists of 13 residues. Between the trimmed V and J ends, which lost 2 bases and 3 bases, there was a span of 8 bases. Germline loops: CDR1 SGHVS, CDR2 FNYEAQ. The CDR3 DNA follows: TGTGCCAGCAGCTTAAGTGGGGACTACGAGCAGTACTTC. The encoded protein is CASSLSGDYEQYF.

This chain links TRBV7-2 with TRBJ1-2; tentative D call: TRBD1 (5 bases). Looked up from germline, CDR1 is SGHTA and CDR2 is FQGNSA. V was trimmed by 5 bases and J by 0 bases, leaving 10 bases between them. The CDR3 is 14 amino acids. CDR3 protein: CASSPPTANYGYTF. The CDR3 DNA sequence: TGTGCCAGCAGCCCTCCGACAGCTAACTATGGCTACACCTTC.

This clone was detected many times. The chain couples TRBV20-1 to TRBJ1-2, with TRBD1 as a possible D gene (6 bases). The germline V gene encodes CDR1 DFQATT and CDR2 SNEGSKA (reference sequence). With 1 base removed from V and 2 bases from J, the gap between germline ends came to 17 bases. This CDR3 has 16 amino acids. CDR3 sequence: CSARVGGAGPNYGYTF. The DNA of the CDR3 is TGCAGTGCTAGAGTGGGGGGGGCAGGGCCAAACTATGGCTACACCTTC.

Ten or more counts support this clone. The gene calls are TRBV10-3 and TRBJ2-1, with a weak D call TRBD1 (6 bases). Germline V lookup: CDR1 ENHRY, CDR2 SYGVKD. Deletions cut 7 bases from V and 4 bases from J, with 11 bases between. The CDR3 length is 13 residues. DNA of the CDR3: TGTGCCATCACCGGGGACACGTACAATGAGCAGTTCTTC. Translated, it gives CAITGDTYNEQFF.

This clone was observed many times. V and J are TRBV30 and TRBJ1-6; 8 bases match TRBD1. The trim removed 8 bases at V and 11 bases at J, leaving 5 bases unmatched. The length of the CDR3 is 11 residues. CDR1 and CDR2 (germline): GTSNPN, SVGIG (reference sequence). DNA for the CDR3: TGTGCCGGGACAGGAAAGGCACCCCTCCACTTT. Translating gives CAGTGKAPLHF.

The V gene is TRBV30, the J gene TRBJ1-6, with a weak D call TRBD1 (6 bases). V lost 0 bases and J lost 9, with 15 bases in between. The germline gives CDR1 GTSNPN, CDR2 SVGIG (reference sequence). This CDR3 is 15 amino acids long. CDR3 sequence reads: CAWSVQGGFGSPLHF. Written as DNA, the CDR3 is TGTGCCTGGAGTGTACAAGGGGGATTCGGTTCACCCCTCCACTTT.

A note on this clone: A much larger clone is a single base away; this may be a read error. This chain links TRBV15 with TRBJ2-5; the D gene could be TRBD1 or TRBD2 (5 bases each). Germline-derived CDR1 and CDR2 are LNHNV and YYDKDF (reference sequence). This CDR3 is built from 14 residues. In DNA, the CDR3 is TGTGCCACCATCAGAGATATGGGGGAAGAGACCCAGTACTTC. Amino acids: CATIRDMGEETQYF.

V is TRBV12-3 or TRBV12-4 and J is TRBJ2-1; no reliable D call. V was shortened by 6 bases and J by 7 bases, with 19 bases between the two germline ends. The CDR3 length is 15 residues. This CDR3 reads CASSVIGRIKNEQFF. In DNA, the CDR3 is TGTGCCAGCAGCGTTATCGGCAGAATTAAGAATGAGCAGTTCTTC.

The CDR3 spells CSAEKISYGYTF. The DNA for the CDR3 is TGCAGTGCCGAGAAGATCAGCTATGGCTACACCTTC. The chain employs TRBV20-1 and TRBJ1-2; the D is unclear. The CDR3 runs 12 residues. CDR1 is DFQATT and CDR2 is SNEGSKA in the germline V gene (reference sequence). Trimming pared 6 bases from V and 4 bases from J, leaving 12 bases between.

In this sample, this clone is medium-sized. V gene TRBV20-1 combines with J gene TRBJ2-1; a possible D gene is TRBD1 (5 bases). Per the germline V gene, CDR1 is DFQATT and CDR2 is SNEGSKA (reference sequence). The V end was cut by 4 bases, the J end by 0 bases, with 10 bases between. This CDR3 region has 14 residues. The CDR3 is CSAIGDPSYNEQFF. The CDR3, as DNA: TGCAGTGCTATAGGGGATCCCTCCTACAATGAGCAGTTCTTC.

This clone was recorded many times. The V call is TRBV10-2, the J call TRBJ2-5; 7 bases agree with TRBD2. The CDR3 contains 14 residues. Germline V gene lookup returns CDR1 WSHSY and CDR2 SAAADI. Germline trimming cut 6 bases from V and 9 bases from J; bases unmatched to any gene: 13. Written as DNA, the CDR3 is TGCGCCAGCAGGGGAGCGGGACCCGGAGGGGCCCAGTACTTC. It encodes CASRGAGPGGAQYF.

This clone came up many times. The gene calls are TRBV7-9 and TRBJ2-1; 10 nucleotides line up with TRBD2. This CDR3 has 17 amino acids. V dropped 1 base and J dropped 0; count of bases not matched to a gene: 3. Germline V gene data show CDR1 as SEHNR and CDR2 as FQNEAQ (reference sequence). The CDR3 reads CASSLGTSGSSYNEQFF. The CDR3 nucleotides read TGTGCCAGCAGCTTAGGGACTAGCGGATCCTCCTACAATGAGCAGTTCTTC.

V usage is TRBV7-2 and J usage is TRBJ1-2; D is possibly TRBD1 (6 bases). The CDR3 extends over 12 amino acids. V was clipped by 4 bases and J by 8 bases, with 11 bases between them. The V gene's germline CDR1 is SGHTA and CDR2 FQGNSA. In DNA form, the CDR3 reads TGTGCCAGCAGCTCCGGGGGCATCGGCTACACCTTC. Protein product: CASSSGGIGYTF.

This clone was seen a handful of times. The J gene is TRBJ2-7, the V gene TRBV6-2 or TRBV6-3, with TRBD2 matching 9 bases. Trimming cost V 2 bases and J 2 bases; bases outside gene matches: 7. Germline CDR1 is MNHEY and CDR2 is SVGEGT. The CDR3 is made up of 16 amino acids. The CDR3 DNA follows: TGTGCCAGCAGTTACGGAGCGGGAGGTCAGACCTACGAGCAGTACTTC. Translated: CASSYGAGGQTYEQYF.

The sample holds many counts of this clone. This chain joins TRBV5-1 and TRBJ2-7; 7 bases fit TRBD2. V gave up 4 bases and J gave up 3 bases; unmatched junction bases: 10. The CDR3 is 15 residues long. CDR1 SGHRS and CDR2 YFSETQ come from the germline V gene. This CDR3 reads CASSPGVAGNYEQYF. CDR3 DNA: TGCGCCAGCAGCCCTGGGGTAGCGGGTAACTACGAGCAGTACTTC.